At least ten counts were recorded for the clone carrying this T cell receptor beta chain. Its antigen is unidentified. Using its own MiXCR run on the 5' RACE reads, TCRdb lists one record per CDR3 protein. The data hold 180,000 or so distinct CDR3 sequences, with 11% observed a single time. The V gene's germline CDR1 is LNHDA and CDR2 SQIVND (reference sequence). The V end lost 3 bases, the J end lost 3 bases, and 11 bases lay between the germline ends. This CDR3 is built from 15 residues. This sample stems from a study of T-cell memory formation after mild COVID-19. Study-wide results and limits: Mainly in CM and EM were contracting CD4+ clones; CD8+ were in EMRA. Nothing confirmed that second-wave clones peaking on day 37 were specific for SARS-CoV-2. CD4/CD8 balance characterized clones contracting day 15 to 85, and CD4+ skew characterized later expanders. The appearance of some responding clones in pre-infection memory suggested that cross-reactive memory joined.

The chain joins TRBV19 to TRBJ2-2; weak D call: TRBD1 (6 bases). The sequenced material came from PBMCs or a T cell subset sorted from them (not recorded which). The sequence derives from a young man who had mild COVID-19 (a few samples of this study predate the infection). Cell type and time point are not known. The CDR3 loop reads CASSISPGDTGELFF. In nucleotides, the CDR3 is TGTGCCAGTAGTATTTCCCCAGGGGACACCGGGGAGCTGTTTTTT.